This T cell receptor beta chain was observed in a study of regulatory T cells in long-lasting Graves disease. Study-wide findings and caveats: Persistent disease exhibited a predilection for TRBV28, TRBJ1-2 and TRBJ2-5. For persistent Graves' patients, TCR diversity was lower than for newly diagnosed ones.

V lost 4 bases, J lost 5 bases, and 7 bases stayed unmatched. Germline CDR1 and CDR2: LNHNV and YYDKDF (reference sequence). The CDR3 spans 14 residues. Both iRepertoire HTBI primers and Arm-PCR of CDR3 regions were used to build the TCR beta libraries. Original processing methods: Analysis of the samples identified under 80 TRBV and 12 to 15 TRBJ segments. Each CDR3 protein gets one entry after TCRdb re-called the multiplex PCR reads with MiXCR. The V and J calls were determined by TCRdb, not by the authors. The sample includes 310,000 or so distinct CDR3 sequences, more than 20% of them seen just once. Time point of the sample: persistent/refractory GD, antithyroid drugs over 5 years with positive TRAb. The TCR library was made from RNA that had been extracted from PBMCs in TRIzol. A note on this clonotype: Its antigen is currently unknown.

This TCR was recovered from a female donor with Graves disease. Sequencing was performed on peripheral blood mononuclear cells (PBMCs), taken when the disease was refractory, from a patient treated with antithyroid drugs. The chain recombines TRBV15 with TRBJ1-2; 7 bases line up with TRBD1. CDR3 sequence: CATSKDTGAYGYTF. The CDR3 nucleotides are TGTGCCACCAGCAAAGATACAGGGGCTTATGGCTACACCTTC.